This TCR beta chain was documented in a study of T cell responses to AZD1222 COVID-19 vaccine. Clones were sequenced by immunoSEQ multiplex PCR, and TCRdb holds only the in-frame ones, with some missing. This table has 150,000 to 200,000 clones, roughly 91% appearing once. CDR3 length equals 13 residues. Germline lookup yields CDR1 SGDLS and CDR2 YYNGEE. The V end was cut by 0 bases, the J end by 5 bases, with 7 bases between. This receptor was taken from an adult who received the AZD1222 COVID-19 vaccine. The material was peripheral blood, obtained 28 days after the second AZD1222 dose. The rearrangement links TRBV9 to TRBJ2-3; D gene uncertain. The DNA of the CDR3 is TGTGCCAGCAGCGTAGGTCCAGGAGATACGCAGTATTTT. Protein product: CASSVGPGDTQYF.